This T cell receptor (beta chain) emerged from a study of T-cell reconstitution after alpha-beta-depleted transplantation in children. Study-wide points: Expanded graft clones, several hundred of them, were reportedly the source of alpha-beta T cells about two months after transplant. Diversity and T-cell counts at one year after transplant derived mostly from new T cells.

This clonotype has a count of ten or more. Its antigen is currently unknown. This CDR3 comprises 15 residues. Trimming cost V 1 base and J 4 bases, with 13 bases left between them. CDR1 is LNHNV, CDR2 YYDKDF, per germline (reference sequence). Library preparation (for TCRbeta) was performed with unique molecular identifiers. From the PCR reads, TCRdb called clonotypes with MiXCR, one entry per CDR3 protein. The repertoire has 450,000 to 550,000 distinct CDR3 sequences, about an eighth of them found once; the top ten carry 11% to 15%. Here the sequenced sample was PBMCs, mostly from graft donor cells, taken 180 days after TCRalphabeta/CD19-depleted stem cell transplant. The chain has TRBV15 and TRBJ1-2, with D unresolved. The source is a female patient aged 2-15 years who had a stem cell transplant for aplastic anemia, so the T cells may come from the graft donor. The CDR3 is CATSRGPEGTYGYTF. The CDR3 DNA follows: TGTGCCACCAGCAGAGGCCCCGAAGGAACCTATGGCTACACCTTC.